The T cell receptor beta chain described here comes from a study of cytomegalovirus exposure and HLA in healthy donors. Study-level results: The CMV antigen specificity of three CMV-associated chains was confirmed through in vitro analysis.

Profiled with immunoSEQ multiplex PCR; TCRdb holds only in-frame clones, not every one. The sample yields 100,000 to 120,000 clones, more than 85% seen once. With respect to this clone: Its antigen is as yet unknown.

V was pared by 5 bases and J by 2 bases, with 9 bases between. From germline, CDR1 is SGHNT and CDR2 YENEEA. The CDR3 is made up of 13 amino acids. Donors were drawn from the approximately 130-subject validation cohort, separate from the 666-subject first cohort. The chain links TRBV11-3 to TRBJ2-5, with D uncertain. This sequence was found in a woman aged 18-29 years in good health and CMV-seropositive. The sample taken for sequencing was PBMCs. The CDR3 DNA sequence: TGTGCCAGCAGCCCACAGCAACAAGAGACCCAGTACTTC. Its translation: CASSPQQQETQYF.